The T cell receptor beta chain under discussion was sequenced for a study of T cell repertoires and HLA-DP antigens. About the study: Average DNA input: roughly 0.2 ug for CD137+CD4+ sorts, around 1,200 ng pre-culture. Findings and limits, study-wide: Pre-culture clonality, about 0.036, was far below sorted CD137+ clonality of roughly 0.42.

Sequencing used immunoSEQ multiplex PCR; TCRdb keeps in-frame clones, though not all of them. The table has about 110,000 clones, over 90% seen once; the top ten hold around 0.3%. Untouched CD4+ T cells were bead-isolated from PBMC at around 98% purity. Remarks on this clone: Its matching antigen is unknown.

The V gene's germline CDR1 is MDHEN and CDR2 SYDVKM. The CDR3 sequence is 16 residues long. V dropped 4 bases and J dropped 3; count of bases not matched to a gene: 5. The TCR comes from a woman under 30 in good health and CMV-seronegative. Sequences were obtained from CD4+ T cells from PBMCs. V usage is TRBV28 and J usage is TRBJ2-1, with TRBD2 matching 11 bases. The CDR3: CASSWGLAANYNEQFF. CDR3 sequence (DNA): TGTGCCAGCAGTTGGGGACTAGCGGCCAACTACAATGAGCAGTTCTTC.